The 32 T cell receptor beta chains given below trace back to one sample, sequenced in a study of T cell responses to AZD1222 COVID-19 vaccine. Using immunoSEQ multiplex PCR, the repertoire was profiled, and TCRdb retains in-frame clones only, with some absent. The sample consists of about 120,000 clones, around 92% of them appearing once. The sample here was peripheral blood, taken on day 0 of AZD1222 vaccination. These receptors were collected from an adult in good health.

This chain connects TRBV27 to TRBJ1-1; D not resolved. Germline V CDR1 and CDR2: MNHEY, SMNVEV (reference sequence). The V end was cut by 3 bases, the J end by 5 bases, with 10 bases between. CDR3 length equals 13 residues. CDR3: CASSFTAGTEAFF. Written as DNA, the CDR3 is TGTGCCAGCAGTTTTACAGCTGGGACTGAAGCTTTCTTT.

For this clone: The junction does not match germline at one end; this may be a read error. The J gene is TRBJ2-1, the V gene TRBV27, with 11 bases matching TRBD2. The CDR3 length is 16 residues. The germline V gene has CDR1 MNHEY and CDR2 SMNVEV (reference sequence). The CDR3, as DNA: TGTGCCGGCAGACCCCCGGGACTAGCGGCCCACAATGAGCAGTTCTTC. Its protein product is CAGRPPGLAAHNEQFF.

The table lists this clone with a count of one. The chain has TRBV10-1 and TRBJ2-3; D may be TRBD2 (5 bases). This CDR3 has 17 residues. Germline-derived CDR1 and CDR2 are WNHNN and SYGVQD (reference sequence). V lost 0 bases to trimming and J lost 1 base, with 14 bases between them. CDR3 DNA sequence: TGCGCCAGCAGTGAGTCGGTTGGAGGCCATGGCACAGATACGCAGTATTTT. It encodes CASSESVGGHGTDTQYF.

The J gene is TRBJ2-6, the V gene TRBV18; D ambiguous. Germline values: CDR1 KGHSH, CDR2 LQKENI. The CDR3 is made up of 15 amino acids. Trimming cost V 3 bases and J 0 bases, with 6 bases left between them. CDR3 region: CASSPGPSGANVLTF. CDR3 bases: TGTGCCAGCTCACCCGGACCCTCTGGGGCCAACGTCCTGACTTTC.

The chain uses TRBV25-1 and TRBJ2-3; D is uncertain. The CDR3 has 15 residues. Looked up from germline, CDR1 is MGHDK and CDR2 is SYGVNS. Trimming took off 4 bases at V and 0 bases at J, with 11 bases between the two ends. The CDR3 is CASSGQSESTDTQYF. As DNA, the CDR3 is TGTGCCAGCAGTGGTCAGTCCGAGAGCACAGATACGCAGTATTTT.

The rearrangement joins TRBV30 to TRBJ1-1; maybe TRBD1 (6 bases). The CDR3 loop spans 15 amino acids. The germline V gene encodes CDR1 GTSNPN and CDR2 SVGIG (reference sequence). Trimming took 2 bases from V and 2 from J, leaving 15 bases between them. The CDR3 bases are TGTGCCTGGAGTTCCTTTTACAGGGAAAACACTGAAGCTTTCTTT. Its protein product is CAWSSFYRENTEAFF.

The chain employs TRBV28 and TRBJ1-5, with TRBD1 identical over 8 bases. The ends lost 4 bases at V and 4 bases at J; junction bases unmatched: 6. This CDR3 contains 15 residues. Germline V gene data show CDR1 as MDHEN and CDR2 as SYDVKM. In nucleotides, the CDR3 is TGTGCCAGCAGTTCTGGACAGGGAGGGAATCAGCCCCAGCATTTT. Protein product: CASSSGQGGNQPQHF.

This clone was counted once. The chain uses TRBV5-1 and TRBJ2-4; 7 bases agree with TRBD2. CDR3 size: 17 residues. Trimming cost V 1 base and J 0 bases; bases outside gene matches: 7. Germline values: CDR1 SGHRS, CDR2 YFSETQ. DNA of the CDR3: TGCGCCAGCAGCTTGAGTTGGGCGGGGGAAGCCAAAAACATTCAGTACTTC. This encodes CASSLSWAGEAKNIQYF.

This clone showed up just once. V is TRBV5-1 and J is TRBJ1-1, with TRBD1 matching 10 bases. Germline V gives CDR1 SGHRS, CDR2 YFSETQ. V trimming: 0 bases; J trimming: 4 bases; junction bases outside the gene matches: 6. This CDR3 region has 16 residues. Here the CDR3 reads CASSLAPDRGFTEAFF. The CDR3 nucleotides read TGCGCCAGCAGCTTGGCCCCGGACAGGGGGTTCACTGAAGCTTTCTTT.

This clone was recorded once. The rearrangement joins TRBV9 to TRBJ1-2; D call uncertain. The CDR3 runs 13 residues. Germline V gives CDR1 SGDLS, CDR2 YYNGEE. Trimming cost V 7 bases and J 4 bases, with 14 bases left between them. CDR3 DNA sequence: TGTGCCAGCGGTGGAGACAAACTCTATGGCTACACCTTC. Residues: CASGGDKLYGYTF.

The chain is built from TRBV4-1 and TRBJ1-4, with D unclear. Germline V gene data show CDR1 as MGHRA and CDR2 as YSYEKL. The CDR3 runs to 16 residues. Trimming cost V 4 bases and J 3 bases, with 15 bases left between them. In nucleotides, the CDR3 is TGCGCCAGCAGCCTCCTCGAGGGCCCTTCTAATGAAAAACTGTTTTTT. It encodes CASSLLEGPSNEKLFF.

The chain has TRBV5-6 and TRBJ1-2, with TRBD1 matching 7 bases. There are 13 residues in the CDR3. V shed 3 bases and J 6 bases; nucleotides not matched to a gene: 5. CDR1 is SGHDT, CDR2 YYEEEE, per germline. The CDR3 DNA follows: TGTGCCAGCAGCTCGGGACAGTCCCATGGCTACACCTTC. As protein: CASSSGQSHGYTF.

This clone was observed a single time. The chain links TRBV15 to TRBJ1-1; 7 positions agree with TRBD1. CDR1 is LNHNV and CDR2 is YYDKDF in the germline V gene (reference sequence). The CDR3 length is 14 residues. J lost 4 bases, V lost 4 bases, and 6 bases had no gene match. The CDR3 region is CATSTWDRGTEAFF. In DNA form, the CDR3 reads TGTGCCACCAGCACCTGGGACAGAGGCACTGAAGCTTTCTTT.

The rearrangement links TRBV5-5 to TRBJ2-7; D is ambiguous. The CDR3 contains 14 residues. Trimming took off 0 bases at V and 0 bases at J, with 7 bases between the two ends. In germline, CDR1 is SGHKS, CDR2 YYEKEE (reference sequence). This CDR3 is CASSLVGTSYEQYF. The CDR3 coding sequence is TGTGCCAGCAGCTTGGTGGGCACCTCCTACGAGCAGTACTTC.

The chain combines TRBV27 with TRBJ2-1, with 10 bases fitting TRBD2. CDR3 size: 18 residues. The germline gives CDR1 MNHEY, CDR2 SMNVEV (reference sequence). J lost 0 bases, V lost 5 bases, and 10 bases had no gene match. The CDR3 loop reads CASSAERGGAFSYNEQFF. CDR3 coding DNA: TGTGCCAGCAGTGCGGAGCGGGGGGGTGCCTTCTCCTACAATGAGCAGTTCTTC.

The CDR3 sequence: CASRPGQSTNYGYTF. The CDR3 nucleotides are TGTGCCAGCAGGCCGGGACAGTCTACGAACTATGGCTACACCTTC. The rearrangement links TRBV6-5 to TRBJ1-2, with 7 bases that match TRBD1. Germline V CDR1 and CDR2: MNHEY, SVGAGI. The CDR3 consists of 15 residues. Unmatched junction bases numbered 9, after V lost 6 bases and J lost 2 bases.

V is TRBV18 and J is TRBJ1-4; the D gene is possibly TRBD1 (6 bases). Trimming shortened V by 1 base and J by 5 bases, and 8 bases separated the two germline ends. The germline gives CDR1 KGHSH, CDR2 LQKENI. The CDR3 sequence is 14 residues long. The CDR3 region is CASSPLGTNEKLFF. CDR3 DNA sequence: TGTGCCAGCTCACCACTGGGGACAAATGAAAAACTGTTTTTT.

The rearrangement links TRBV23-1 to TRBJ1-1, with D perhaps matching TRBD1 (6 bases). TRBV23-1 is known as an ORF, though its function is uncertain. Between the trimmed V and J ends, which lost 3 bases and 0 bases, there was a span of 17 bases. This CDR3 spans 17 amino acids. The CDR3 region has the DNA TGCGCCAGCAGTCACTCGGGGGGACAAATCATGAACACTGAAGCTTTCTTT. As protein: CASSHSGGQIMNTEAFF.

The rearrangement links TRBV20-1 to TRBJ1-2; D might be TRBD1 (6 bases). The germline V gene encodes CDR1 DFQATT and CDR2 SNEGSKA (reference sequence). This CDR3 has 15 amino acids. The V end lost 3 bases, the J end lost 5 bases, and 19 bases lay between the germline ends. The CDR3 region is CSASSGGVVGYGYTF. The CDR3 coding sequence is TGCAGTGCTAGTTCGGGGGGCGTAGTGGGGTATGGCTACACCTTC.

This sequence joins TRBV5-1 and TRBJ2-2; TRBD2 aligns across 11 bases. The CDR3 loop spans 17 amino acids. Germline V gives CDR1 SGHRS, CDR2 YFSETQ. Unmatched junction bases numbered 6, after V lost 1 base and J lost 4 bases. DNA of the CDR3: TGCGCCAGCAGCTTGTTTAGCGGGGGGGCAGCCACCGGGGAGCTGTTTTTT. It codes for CASSLFSGGAATGELFF. The whole variable domain, filled in from reference TRBV5-1 and TRBJ2-2, reads KAGVTQTPRYLIKTRGQQVTLSCSPISGHRSVSWYQQTPGQGLQFLFEYFSETQRNKGNFPGRFSGRQFSNSRSEMNVSTLELGDSALYLCASSLFSGGAATGELFFGEGSRLTVL.

This rearrangement joins TRBV5-1 to TRBJ2-2; the D gene is possibly TRBD1 (10 bases). V lost 4 bases and J lost 5, with 18 bases in between. The CDR3 covers 16 residues. Germline V gene lookup returns CDR1 SGHRS and CDR2 YFSETQ. The CDR3 nucleotides read TGCGCCAGCAGCCTAGCGGGACAGGGGAAAACCGGGGAGCTGTTTTTT. Its protein is CASSLAGQGKTGELFF. The whole variable domain, filled in from reference TRBV5-1 and TRBJ2-2, reads KAGVTQTPRYLIKTRGQQVTLSCSPISGHRSVSWYQQTPGQGLQFLFEYFSETQRNKGNFPGRFSGRQFSNSRSEMNVSTLELGDSALYLCASSLAGQGKTGELFFGEGSRLTVL.

This rearrangement joins TRBV5-5 to TRBJ1-6; TRBD1 might be the D (6 bases). The germline V gene encodes CDR1 SGHKS and CDR2 YYEKEE (reference sequence). CDR3 size: 16 residues. The germline V and J ends were trimmed by 2 bases and 6 bases, with 15 bases remaining between them. The CDR3 protein is CASSLTGTASNSPLHF. The CDR3 DNA reads as TGTGCCAGCAGCTTAACAGGGACGGCAAGTAATTCACCCCTCCACTTT.

By share, this clone counts as medium-sized. The chain links TRBV6-4 to TRBJ1-6; D call uncertain. This CDR3 has 13 amino acids. The V end lost 3 bases, the J end lost 5 bases, and 5 bases lay between the germline ends. Germline CDR1 and CDR2: MRHNA and SNTAGT. This chain's CDR3 is CASSENNNSPLHF. The CDR3 bases are TGTGCCAGCAGTGAGAACAATAATTCACCCCTCCACTTT.

V is TRBV6-6 and J is TRBJ1-1; 9 nucleotides agree with TRBD1. CDR1 and CDR2 from the germline V gene are MNHNY and SVGAGI (reference sequence). The CDR3 has 14 residues. J lost 5 bases, V lost 7 bases, and 8 bases had no gene match. CDR3 coding DNA: TGTGCCAGCACTGATTCGGGGACAGGGACTGAAGCTTTCTTT. Residues: CASTDSGTGTEAFF.

V gene TRBV13 combines with J gene TRBJ1-5; perhaps TRBD1 as D (6 bases). The CDR3 spans 15 residues. V was cut by 1 base and J by 5 bases, with 12 bases left in between. Germline V CDR1 and CDR2: PRHDT, FYEKMQ (reference sequence). The CDR3 loop reads CASSLAGARDQPQHF. CDR3 DNA sequence: TGTGCCAGCAGCTTAGCAGGGGCGCGGGATCAGCCCCAGCATTTT.

CDR3 in amino acids: CASSYSVRAYSPLHF. The CDR3 coding sequence is TGTGCCAGCAGTTACTCCGTCAGGGCTTACTCACCCCTCCACTTT. V and J are TRBV6-5 and TRBJ1-6; tentative D call: TRBD1 (5 bases). The CDR3 length is 15 residues. The V gene's germline CDR1 is MNHEY and CDR2 SVGAGI. The V end was cut by 0 bases, the J end by 10 bases, with 13 bases between.

This clone has only one observation. The chain combines TRBV11-2 with TRBJ2-7; D unclear. The V end was cut by 4 bases, the J end by 0 bases, with 13 bases between. The CDR3 covers 15 residues. Germline loops: CDR1 SGHAT, CDR2 FQNNGV. The CDR3 DNA reads TGTGCCAGCAGCTCCTCTCGGGTGCCCTCCTACGAGCAGTACTTC. Encoded protein: CASSSSRVPSYEQYF.

This chain joins TRBV11-3 and TRBJ2-1; D remains ambiguous. V was shortened by 0 bases and J by 7 bases, with 13 bases between the two germline ends. This CDR3 contains 15 residues. CDR1 SGHNT and CDR2 YENEEA come from the germline V gene. The CDR3 sequence: CASSLDGQAANEQFF. The CDR3 DNA reads TGTGCCAGCAGCTTAGATGGGCAGGCGGCGAATGAGCAGTTCTTC.

This clone was detected once. The V and J genes are TRBV5-1 and TRBJ1-2, with a weak D call TRBD1 (5 bases). The CDR3 is 16 residues long. Germline CDR1 and CDR2: SGHRS and YFSETQ. Trimming shortened V by 0 bases and J by 4 bases, and 16 bases separated the two germline ends. The CDR3 DNA sequence: TGCGCCAGCAGCTTGGACGAATCAGGGTTTAGCTATGGCTACACCTTC. It is translated as CASSLDESGFSYGYTF. Filled out from reference TRBV5-1 and TRBJ1-2, the complete variable domain reads KAGVTQTPRYLIKTRGQQVTLSCSPISGHRSVSWYQQTPGQGLQFLFEYFSETQRNKGNFPGRFSGRQFSNSRSEMNVSTLELGDSALYLCASSLDESGFSYGYTFGSGTRLTVV.

The chain is built from TRBV5-5 and TRBJ2-7; D is ambiguous. V was trimmed by 0 bases and J by 2 bases, leaving 6 bases between them. The germline gives CDR1 SGHKS, CDR2 YYEKEE (reference sequence). The CDR3 spans 13 residues. CDR3 sequence reads: CASSLAATYEQYF. As DNA, the CDR3 is TGTGCCAGCAGCTTGGCGGCTACCTACGAGCAGTACTTC.

The V and J genes are TRBV4-1 and TRBJ1-2; the match to TRBD1 covers 10 bases. The germline gives CDR1 MGHRA, CDR2 YSYEKL. The CDR3 spans 16 residues. Trimming removed 3 bases from V and 7 bases from J; junction bases left unmatched: 11. DNA of the CDR3: TGCGCCAGCAGCCAGACAGGGGGCCAAGCCCGCCCTGGCTACACCTTC. Translation gives CASSQTGGQARPGYTF.

This chain uses TRBV5-1 with TRBJ1-1, with unresolved D. The germline V gene encodes CDR1 SGHRS and CDR2 YFSETQ. The CDR3 has 13 amino acids. The germline V and J ends were trimmed by 2 bases and 3 bases, with 8 bases remaining between them. CDR3 protein: CASSFGVDTEAFF. In DNA, the CDR3 is TGCGCCAGCAGCTTCGGGGTTGACACTGAAGCTTTCTTT.